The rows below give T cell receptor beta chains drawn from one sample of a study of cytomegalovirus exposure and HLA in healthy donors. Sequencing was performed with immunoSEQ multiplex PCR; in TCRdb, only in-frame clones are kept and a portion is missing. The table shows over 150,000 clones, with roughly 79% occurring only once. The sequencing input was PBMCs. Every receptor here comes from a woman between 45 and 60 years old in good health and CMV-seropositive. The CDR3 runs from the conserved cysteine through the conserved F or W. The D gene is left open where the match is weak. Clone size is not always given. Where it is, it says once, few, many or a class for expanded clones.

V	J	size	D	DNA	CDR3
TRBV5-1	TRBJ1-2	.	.	TGCGCCAGCAGCTTGACTCCGGGTCCCCCGTATGGCTACACCTTC	CASSLTPGPPYGYTF
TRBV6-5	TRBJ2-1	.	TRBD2	TGTGCCAGCAGCTTAGCGGGAGGAAATGAGCAGTTCTTC	CASSLAGGNEQFF
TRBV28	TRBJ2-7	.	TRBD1	TGTGCCAGCACCTTGGACAGGGGGCACTACGAGCAGTACTTC	CASTLDRGHYEQYF
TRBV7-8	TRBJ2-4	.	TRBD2	TGTGCCAGCAGCATTTCCCCGGGACTAGCGGCGAGCATTCAGTACTTC	CASSISPGLAASIQYF
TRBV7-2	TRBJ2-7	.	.	TGTGCCAGCAGCTACACGACCTACGAGCAGTACTTC	CASSYTTYEQYF
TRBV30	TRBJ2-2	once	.	TGTGCCTGTCTGTCCGGGACATCGAACACCGGGGAGCTGTTTTTT	CACLSGTSNTGELFF
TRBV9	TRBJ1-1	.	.	TGTGCCAGCAGCTCCCCCGGGGGGAACACTGAAGCTTTCTTT	CASSSPGGNTEAFF
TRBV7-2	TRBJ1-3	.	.	TGTGCCAGCAGCGGAGCCTTCTCTGGAAACACCATATATTTT	CASSGAFSGNTIYF
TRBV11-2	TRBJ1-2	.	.	TGTGCCAGCAGCTCCGTTTATGGTGTGGGCAACTATGGCTACACCTTC	CASSSVYGVGNYGYTF
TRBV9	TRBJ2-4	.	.	TGTGCCAGCAGCTCCTGGGACACTTGGGCCAGGGGATCCAAAAACATTCAGTACTTC	CASSSWDTWARGSKNIQYF
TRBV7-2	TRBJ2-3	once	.	TGTGCCAGCAGCCTCGACAGGATGTCCCTTGATACGCAGTATTTT	CASSLDRMSLDTQYF